The text below deals with one TCR beta chain. Assay used: immunoSEQ multiplex PCR; TCRdb lists only in-frame clones, some missing. The data show 350,000 or so clones, about 88% seen once. The record originates from a study of blood T cell repertoires in COVID-19. Study overall: The cDNA or gDNA used as material had been derived from T cells, B-cell-depleted T cells, or PBMCs.

In the 2 weeks before study entry, exposed participants met a COVID-19 case, which was PCR-confirmed or clinician-diagnosed. Material for sequencing was PBMCs or T cells enriched from blood (not recorded which). This TCR was sampled from a woman aged 25 to 39 who had been exposed to COVID-19.

Here the CDR3 DNA reads TGTGCCAGCAGGGACAGTTCCTACGAGCAGTACTTC. Encoded protein: CASRDSSYEQYF. This chain joins TRBV7-9 and TRBJ2-7; D might be TRBD1 (6 bases). The germline CDR1 and CDR2 sequences are SEHNR and FQNEAQ (reference sequence). CDR3 length: 12 residues. V lost 6 bases and J lost 1, with 7 bases in between.